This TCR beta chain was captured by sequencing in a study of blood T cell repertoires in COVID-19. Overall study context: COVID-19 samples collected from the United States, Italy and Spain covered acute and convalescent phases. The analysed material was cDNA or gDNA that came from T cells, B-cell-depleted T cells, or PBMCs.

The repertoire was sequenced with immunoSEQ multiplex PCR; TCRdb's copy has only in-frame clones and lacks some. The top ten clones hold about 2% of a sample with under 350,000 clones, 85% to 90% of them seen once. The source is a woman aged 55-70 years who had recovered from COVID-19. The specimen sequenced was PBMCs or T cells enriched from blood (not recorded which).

The CDR3 loop is CASSGEREGYEQYF. CDR3 coding DNA: TGTGCCAGCAGCGGGGAGCGGGAGGGCTACGAGCAGTACTTC. The V gene is TRBV7-3, the J gene TRBJ2-7, with 10 bases aligning to TRBD2. Germline assignment: CDR1 SGHTA and CDR2 FQGTGA. This CDR3 has 14 amino acids. J lost 3 bases, V lost 5 bases, and 4 bases had no gene match.